This is a list of T cell receptor beta chains from one sample in a study of blood T cells in healthy people across ages. Each CDR3 protein is one row after TCRdb ran MiXCR on the 5' RACE reads. The table lists 980,000 or so distinct CDR3 sequences, 48% of them singletons. The sample was blood. These receptors were collected from a man aged 30 to 45 in good health. Both conserved end residues are part of each CDR3.

TRBV7-2	CASSLVGTGVFETQYF
TRBV3-1	CASSQGDWKAFF
TRBV25-1	CASSSPGGQYF
TRBV4-2	CASSQHSGEQYF
TRBV6-5	CAIRWGATDTQYF
TRBV28	CASRPVGARNYGYTF
TRBV27	CASSLIWGGAMQPQHF
TRBV18	CASSPIEAATETQYF
TRBV27	CASSSDTSRNYGYTF
TRBV28	CASSVSGSTEAFF
TRBV12-3/TRBV12-4	CASSLGLGRSHEQYF
TRBV2	CATPRGEAGTDTQYF
TRBV25-1	CASSEYTSGDEQYF
TRBV5-6	CASSYYGTGTEAFF
TRBV6-2/TRBV6-3	CASSYSSGGSNQPQHF
TRBV6-2/TRBV6-3	CASKRTDLNTGELFF
TRBV7-2	CASSQSRDIQETQFF
TRBV28	CASSLTSRRQFF
TRBV6-1	CASSASGANVLTF
TRBV20-1	CSARAGVTFEQFF
TRBV5-1	CASSSSLSQNYGYTF
TRBV4-2	CASSGKSRILEAFF
TRBV13	CASNMGRRLYEQYF
TRBV20-1	CSTRGAPRNEQFF
TRBV11-1	CASSQGLALFLNNEQFF
TRBV10-3	CAIRDDRHPNQPQHF